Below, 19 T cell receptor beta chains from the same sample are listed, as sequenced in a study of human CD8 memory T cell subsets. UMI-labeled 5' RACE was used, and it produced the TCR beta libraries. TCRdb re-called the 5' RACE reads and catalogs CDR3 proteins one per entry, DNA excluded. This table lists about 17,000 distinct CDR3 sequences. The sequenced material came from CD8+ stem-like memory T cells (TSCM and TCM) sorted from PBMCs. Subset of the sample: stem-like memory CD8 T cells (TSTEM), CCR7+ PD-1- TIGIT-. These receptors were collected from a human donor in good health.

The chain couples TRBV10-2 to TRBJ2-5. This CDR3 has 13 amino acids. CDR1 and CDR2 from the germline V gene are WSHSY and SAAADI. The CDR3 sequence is CASSQWGQETQYF.

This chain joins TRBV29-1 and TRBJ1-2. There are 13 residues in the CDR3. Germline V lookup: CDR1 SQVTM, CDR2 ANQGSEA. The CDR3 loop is CSVEEGIIYGYTF.

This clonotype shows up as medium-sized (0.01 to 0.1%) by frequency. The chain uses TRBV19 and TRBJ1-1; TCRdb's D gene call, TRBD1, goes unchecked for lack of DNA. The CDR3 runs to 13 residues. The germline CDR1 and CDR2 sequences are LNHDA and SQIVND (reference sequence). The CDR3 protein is CASSTSGGTEAFF.

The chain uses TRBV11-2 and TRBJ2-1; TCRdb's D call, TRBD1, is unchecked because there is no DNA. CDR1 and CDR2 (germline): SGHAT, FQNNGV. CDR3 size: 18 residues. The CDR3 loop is CASSLDWRDSSSYNEQFF.

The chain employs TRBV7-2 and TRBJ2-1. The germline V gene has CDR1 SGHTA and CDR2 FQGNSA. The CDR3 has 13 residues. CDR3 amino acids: CASSLDGYNEQFF.

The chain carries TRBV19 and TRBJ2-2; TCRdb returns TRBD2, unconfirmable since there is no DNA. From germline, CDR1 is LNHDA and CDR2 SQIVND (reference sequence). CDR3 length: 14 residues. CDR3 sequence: CASSISSGTGELFF. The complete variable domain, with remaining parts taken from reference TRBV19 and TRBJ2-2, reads DGGITQSPKYLFRKEGQNVTLSCEQNLNHDAMYWYRQDPGQGLRLIYYSQIVNDFQKGDIAEGYSVSREKKESFPLTVTSAQKNPTAFYLCASSISSGTGELFFGEGSRLTVL.

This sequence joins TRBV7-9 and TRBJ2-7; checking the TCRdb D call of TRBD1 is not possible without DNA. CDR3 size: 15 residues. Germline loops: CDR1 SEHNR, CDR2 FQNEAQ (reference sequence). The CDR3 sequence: CASSLGTGIAYEQYF.

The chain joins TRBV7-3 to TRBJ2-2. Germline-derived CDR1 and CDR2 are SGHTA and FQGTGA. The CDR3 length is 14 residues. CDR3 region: CASSLTWKAGELFF.

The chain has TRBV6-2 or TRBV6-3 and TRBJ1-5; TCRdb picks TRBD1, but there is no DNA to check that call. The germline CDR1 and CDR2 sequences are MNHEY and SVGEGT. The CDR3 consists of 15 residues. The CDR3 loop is CASSPDRGSNQPQHF.

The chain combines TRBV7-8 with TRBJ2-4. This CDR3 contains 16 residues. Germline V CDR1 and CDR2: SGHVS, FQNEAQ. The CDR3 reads CASSLMSTQTKNIQYF.

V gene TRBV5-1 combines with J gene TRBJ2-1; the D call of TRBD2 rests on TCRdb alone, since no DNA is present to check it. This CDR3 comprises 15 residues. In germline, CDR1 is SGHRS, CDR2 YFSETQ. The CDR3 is CASSLLGASADEQFF.

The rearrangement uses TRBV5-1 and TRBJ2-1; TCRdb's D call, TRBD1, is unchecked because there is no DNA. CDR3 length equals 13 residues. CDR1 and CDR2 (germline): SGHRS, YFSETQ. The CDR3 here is CASGPDSADEQFF.

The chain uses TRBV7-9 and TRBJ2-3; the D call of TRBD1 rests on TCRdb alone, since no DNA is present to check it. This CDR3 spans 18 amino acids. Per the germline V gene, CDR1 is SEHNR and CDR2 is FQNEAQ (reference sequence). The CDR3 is CASSLPGQTYLFTDTQYF.

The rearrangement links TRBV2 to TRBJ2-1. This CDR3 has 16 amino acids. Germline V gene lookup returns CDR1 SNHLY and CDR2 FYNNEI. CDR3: CASSGLGMDSYNEQFF.

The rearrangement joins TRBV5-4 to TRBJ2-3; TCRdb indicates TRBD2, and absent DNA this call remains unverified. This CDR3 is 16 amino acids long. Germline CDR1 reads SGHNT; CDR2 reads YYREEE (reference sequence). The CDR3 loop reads CASSLVAGGLRDTQYF.

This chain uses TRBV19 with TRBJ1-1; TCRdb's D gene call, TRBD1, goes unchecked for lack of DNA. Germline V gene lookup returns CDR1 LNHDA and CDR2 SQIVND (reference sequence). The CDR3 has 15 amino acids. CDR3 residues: CASSIGQGLATEAFF. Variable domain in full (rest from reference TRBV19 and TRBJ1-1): DGGITQSPKYLFRKEGQNVTLSCEQNLNHDAMYWYRQDPGQGLRLIYYSQIVNDFQKGDIAEGYSVSREKKESFPLTVTSAQKNPTAFYLCASSIGQGLATEAFFGQGTRLTVV.

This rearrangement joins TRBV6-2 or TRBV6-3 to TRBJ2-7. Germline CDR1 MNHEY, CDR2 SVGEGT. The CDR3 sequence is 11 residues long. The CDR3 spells CASSFPNEQYF.

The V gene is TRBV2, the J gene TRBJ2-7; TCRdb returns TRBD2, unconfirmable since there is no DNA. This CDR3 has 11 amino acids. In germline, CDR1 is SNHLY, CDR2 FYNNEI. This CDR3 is CASSEGTLAYF.

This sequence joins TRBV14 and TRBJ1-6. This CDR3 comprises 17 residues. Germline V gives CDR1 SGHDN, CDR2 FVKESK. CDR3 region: CASSQEGAWSYNSPLHF.